The 15 T cell receptor beta chains reported below all come from one sample, sequenced in a study of cytomegalovirus exposure and HLA in healthy donors. Both 60 Vbeta primers and 13 Jbeta primers went into the PCR. Clones were read by immunoSEQ multiplex PCR, and TCRdb kept only the in-frame ones, dropping some. Among under 150,000 clones, around 83% were seen once, and the ten largest hold 2% to 3%. Sequencing used PBMCs. The receptors stem from a man between 45 and 60 years old in good health and CMV-seronegative.

The chain combines TRBV30 with TRBJ1-5; possible D gene TRBD1, 5 bases. V gave up 0 bases and J gave up 0 bases, with 9 bases separating them. CDR1 is GTSNPN, CDR2 SVGIG, per germline (reference sequence). The CDR3 covers 15 residues. This CDR3 reads CAWSVGRVSNQPQHF. The CDR3, as DNA: TGTGCCTGGAGTGTAGGCAGGGTTAGCAATCAGCCCCAGCATTTT.

This CDR3 is CASSEREQSNSPLHF. CDR3 DNA sequence: TGTGCCAGCAGTGAACGGGAACAGTCAAATTCACCCCTCCACTTT. The chain is built from TRBV2 and TRBJ1-6, with D hard to call. Germline CDR1 and CDR2: SNHLY and FYNNEI. Trimming stripped 2 bases from V and 7 bases from J, with 12 bases between. The CDR3 runs 15 residues.

The J gene is TRBJ1-4, the V gene TRBV15; D is undetermined. V was pared by 3 bases and J by 5 bases, with 19 bases between. Germline lookup yields CDR1 LNHNV and CDR2 YYDKDF (reference sequence). The CDR3 is 17 amino acids. The CDR3 loop is CATSRLRDGLSNEKLFF. In DNA, the CDR3 is TGTGCCACCAGCAGGTTAAGAGACGGACTTAGCAATGAAAAACTGTTTTTT.

The chain is built from TRBV4-3 and TRBJ2-7; 9 bases match TRBD1. The CDR3 is 17 residues long. Trimming at V came to 3 bases and at J to 2 bases, leaving 11 bases not matched to a gene. Germline V CDR1 and CDR2: LGHNA, YSLEER. This CDR3 reads CASSHAYSRDRAYEQYF. The CDR3 DNA sequence: TGCGCCAGCAGCCACGCTTACTCCCGGGACAGGGCCTACGAGCAGTACTTC.

This clone was observed a handful of times. V usage is TRBV5-8 and J usage is TRBJ2-7; 7 bases map to TRBD2. V trimming: 10 bases; J trimming: 1 base; junction bases outside the gene matches: 11. CDR1 and CDR2 from the germline V gene are SGHTS and YDEGEE. The CDR3 covers 14 residues. The CDR3 region has the DNA TGTGCCTCCTCGGACCCTAGCGGTTCCTACGAGCAGTACTTC. It codes for CASSDPSGSYEQYF.

The genes are TRBV7-9 and TRBJ1-1; 9 bases are a match to TRBD1. The CDR3 covers 15 residues. In germline, CDR1 is SEHNR, CDR2 FQNEAQ (reference sequence). V shed 5 bases and J 4 bases; nucleotides not matched to a gene: 8. The CDR3 loop reads CASSPGQGEATEAFF. The DNA for the CDR3 is TGTGCCAGCAGCCCGGGACAGGGTGAGGCCACTGAAGCTTTCTTT.

The chain recombines TRBV29-1 with TRBJ1-1, with D hard to call. Per the germline V gene, CDR1 is SQVTM and CDR2 is ANQGSEA. The CDR3 spans 14 residues. V was shortened by 6 bases and J by 5 bases, with 19 bases between the two germline ends. The CDR3 nucleotides read TGCAGCGTGATACTCCGTTTGGTTAGTACTGAAGCTTTCTTT. Translating it yields CSVILRLVSTEAFF.

V and J are TRBV18 and TRBJ2-3; possibly TRBD1 for D (6 bases). Germline CDR1 is KGHSH and CDR2 is LQKENI. CDR3 length: 14 residues. Trimming took 3 bases from V and 4 from J, leaving 11 bases between them. Here the CDR3 reads CASSPTGGADTQYF. The DNA for the CDR3 is TGTGCCAGCTCACCTACTGGGGGCGCAGATACGCAGTATTTT.

This chain links TRBV27 with TRBJ1-2; 8 bases fit TRBD1. The CDR3 covers 16 residues. Per germline, CDR1 MNHEY and CDR2 SMNVEV (reference sequence). V shed 4 bases and J 0 bases; nucleotides not matched to a gene: 7. DNA for the CDR3: TGTGCCAGCAGTTCAGGACAGGGAAGACCTAACTATGGCTACACCTTC. Translation: CASSSGQGRPNYGYTF.

The rearrangement joins TRBV6-1 to TRBJ1-5; TRBD1 is a possible D gene (5 bases). Trimming removed 5 bases from V and 4 bases from J, with 12 bases in between. This CDR3 has 14 amino acids. The germline V gene encodes CDR1 MNHNS and CDR2 SASEGT. The CDR3 DNA sequence: TGTGCCAGCAGTAAAGGGGCGAGAAATCAGCCCCAGCATTTT. This translates into CASSKGARNQPQHF.

V usage is TRBV5-1 and J usage is TRBJ2-7, with TRBD1 matching 8 bases. J gave up 2 bases and V 4 bases, and 8 bases lay outside the gene matches. This CDR3 contains 15 residues. Germline-derived CDR1 and CDR2 are SGHRS and YFSETQ. CDR3 protein: CASSRGTGDPYEQYF. CDR3 DNA: TGCGCCAGCAGCCGCGGGACAGGCGACCCCTACGAGCAGTACTTC.

A word on this clone: The junction and the germline gene differ at one end; a read error may be behind it. The chain uses TRBV7-7 and TRBJ2-1; 10 bases align to TRBD2. This CDR3 has 15 residues. The germline CDR1 and CDR2 sequences are SSHAT and FNYEAQ (reference sequence). CDR3 bases: TGTGCTAGCAGCTTAAGCGGGGGGGCGGGAAATGAGCAGTTCTTC. Amino acids: CASSLSGGAGNEQFF. Full variable domain (remainder filled in from reference TRBV7-7 and TRBJ2-1): GAGVSQSPRYKVTKRGQDVTLRCDPISSHATLYWYQQALGQGPEFLTYFNYEAQPDKSGLPSDRFSAERPEGSISTLTIQRTEQRDSAMYRCASSLSGGAGNEQFFGPGTRLTVL.

The chain recombines TRBV4-1 with TRBJ2-7; 13 nucleotides agree with TRBD2. Trimming cost V 5 bases and J 3 bases; bases outside gene matches: 4. From germline, CDR1 is MGHRA and CDR2 YSYEKL. This CDR3 has 15 residues. The CDR3 nucleotides read TGCGCCAGCAGCAAAGGGACTAGCGGGGACTACGAGCAGTACTTC. Translation: CASSKGTSGDYEQYF.

The J gene is TRBJ1-4, the V gene TRBV4-2, with D unresolved. Trimming removed 0 bases at V and 0 bases at J, with 5 bases between. The CDR3 is made up of 15 amino acids. From germline, CDR1 is LGHNA and CDR2 YNFKEQ. DNA of the CDR3: TGTGCCAGCAGCCAAGAGGCTGCAACTAATGAAAAACTGTTTTTT. The encoded protein is CASSQEAATNEKLFF.

The chain joins TRBV5-6 to TRBJ1-4; TRBD1 is a possible D gene (5 bases). Trimming took off 4 bases at V and 8 bases at J, with 15 bases between the two ends. Germline values: CDR1 SGHDT, CDR2 YYEEEE. This CDR3 spans 14 amino acids. The CDR3 is CASSPTVPYEKLFF. DNA of the CDR3: TGTGCCAGCAGCCCGACAGTACCTTACGAAAAACTGTTTTTT.